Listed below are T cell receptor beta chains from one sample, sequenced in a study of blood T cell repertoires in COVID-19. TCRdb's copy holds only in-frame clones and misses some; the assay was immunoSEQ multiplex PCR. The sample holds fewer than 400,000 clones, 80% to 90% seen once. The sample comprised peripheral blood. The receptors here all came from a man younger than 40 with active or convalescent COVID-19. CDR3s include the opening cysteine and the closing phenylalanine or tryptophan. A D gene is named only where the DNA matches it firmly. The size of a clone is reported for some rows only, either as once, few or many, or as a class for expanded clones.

CDR3nt: TGTGCCTGGAGTGTCAAACAGAAAAATCAGCCCCAGCATTTT; CDR3aa: CAWSVKQKNQPQHF; abundance: .; v_gene: TRBV30; j_gene: TRBJ1-5; d_gene: .
CDR3nt: TGTGCCAGCAGCTTGGAGGGGGCAGGGCAGCCCCAGCATTTT; CDR3aa: CASSLEGAGQPQHF; abundance: few; v_gene: TRBV5-5; j_gene: TRBJ1-5; d_gene: TRBD1
CDR3nt: TGCGCCAGCAGCGGAGGACAGGGCTCCTACAATGAGCAGTTCTTC; CDR3aa: CASSGGQGSYNEQFF; abundance: .; v_gene: TRBV5-1; j_gene: TRBJ2-1; d_gene: TRBD1
CDR3nt: TGTGCCAGCAGCAAAGGCTTTAAGAGGGCGAATGAGCAGTTCTTC; CDR3aa: CASSKGFKRANEQFF; abundance: .; v_gene: TRBV21-1; j_gene: TRBJ2-1; d_gene: .
CDR3nt: TGTGCCAGCAGCTTCTCCAGTATGTCCAAAAACATTCAGTACTTC; CDR3aa: CASSFSSMSKNIQYF; abundance: once; v_gene: TRBV7-8; j_gene: TRBJ2-4; d_gene: .
CDR3nt: TGTGCCAGCAGCTTCCCTACAGGGACGACTGAAGCTTTCTTT; CDR3aa: CASSFPTGTTEAFF; abundance: .; v_gene: TRBV7-2; j_gene: TRBJ1-1; d_gene: .
CDR3nt: TGTGCCAGCAGCCAGATACTAGCGGGGGGGCAAGATACGCAGTATTTT; CDR3aa: CASSQILAGGQDTQYF; abundance: .; v_gene: TRBV11-1; j_gene: TRBJ2-3; d_gene: TRBD2
CDR3nt: TGTGCCAGCAGCTTGATACCGGACAGGGGGTACGAGCAGTACTTC; CDR3aa: CASSLIPDRGYEQYF; abundance: .; v_gene: TRBV5-5; j_gene: TRBJ2-7; d_gene: TRBD1
CDR3nt: TGTGCCAGCAGCCAAGATGGTAAATTCGAGGGGGATGAAAAACTGTTTTTT; CDR3aa: CASSQDGKFEGDEKLFF; abundance: many; v_gene: TRBV4-2; j_gene: TRBJ1-4; d_gene: .
CDR3nt: TGTGCCAGCAGTGAAGGCCAGGGCGGGGGGGGCCAGCCCCAGCATTTT; CDR3aa: CASSEGQGGGGQPQHF; abundance: once; v_gene: TRBV6-1; j_gene: TRBJ1-5; d_gene: .
CDR3nt: TGTGCCAGCAGCTCCTGGAGCGGGAGGGAGACCCAGTACTTC; CDR3aa: CASSSWSGRETQYF; abundance: .; v_gene: TRBV5-8; j_gene: TRBJ2-5; d_gene: TRBD2
CDR3nt: TGTGCCTGGACAGGGGTGAACACCGGGGAGCTGTTTTTT; CDR3aa: CAWTGVNTGELFF; abundance: .; v_gene: TRBV30; j_gene: TRBJ2-2; d_gene: .
CDR3nt: TGCGCCAGCAGCGATCGACAGGGCTTCAGCTATGGCTACACCTTC; CDR3aa: CASSDRQGFSYGYTF; abundance: .; v_gene: TRBV4-1; j_gene: TRBJ1-2; d_gene: TRBD1
CDR3nt: TGCAGTGCTAGTCGGGAGGGTCGGTACGAGCAGTACTTC; CDR3aa: CSASREGRYEQYF; abundance: .; v_gene: TRBV20-1; j_gene: TRBJ2-7; d_gene: TRBD2
CDR3nt: TGTGCCAGCAGCTCCGAGGTAGTTGGGTCTCATACGCAGTATTTT; CDR3aa: CASSSEVVGSHTQYF; abundance: .; v_gene: TRBV6-5; j_gene: TRBJ2-3; d_gene: .
CDR3nt: TGTGCCAGCAGTTTGGGCAACGGCTACACCTTC; CDR3aa: CASSLGNGYTF; abundance: .; v_gene: TRBV12-3/TRBV12-4; j_gene: TRBJ1-2; d_gene: .
CDR3nt: TGTGCCAGCAGCGGGACTAGCGGGCCCAATGAGCAGTTCTTC; CDR3aa: CASSGTSGPNEQFF; abundance: .; v_gene: TRBV25-1; j_gene: TRBJ2-1; d_gene: TRBD2
CDR3nt: TGTGCCAGCAGTTACCGGGTCCCGGGTATGAACACTGAAGCTTTCTTT; CDR3aa: CASSYRVPGMNTEAFF; abundance: once; v_gene: TRBV6-2/TRBV6-3; j_gene: TRBJ1-1; d_gene: .
CDR3nt: TGTGCCAGCAGCGGAGGACTAGCGGGACTTAGTACGCAGTATTTT; CDR3aa: CASSGGLAGLSTQYF; abundance: .; v_gene: TRBV3-1/TRBV3-2; j_gene: TRBJ2-3; d_gene: TRBD2
CDR3nt: TGTGCCTGGAGTGAGGTCATAGCCTATGGCTACACCTTC; CDR3aa: CAWSEVIAYGYTF; abundance: .; v_gene: TRBV30; j_gene: TRBJ1-2; d_gene: .
CDR3nt: TGTGCCAGCAGCCTCCGGGACAGGGGCCCCGAGACCCAGTACTTC; CDR3aa: CASSLRDRGPETQYF; abundance: .; v_gene: TRBV5-4; j_gene: TRBJ2-5; d_gene: TRBD1
CDR3nt: TGTGCCAGCAGCTTAGATCAGGGGACCTCGGGAGGCTACACCTTC; CDR3aa: CASSLDQGTSGGYTF; abundance: .; v_gene: TRBV13; j_gene: TRBJ1-2; d_gene: .
CDR3nt: TGTGCCAGCAGCCAAGAGGGGGGAGGGCCTATGGGCTACACCTTC; CDR3aa: CASSQEGGGPMGYTF; abundance: .; v_gene: TRBV4-2; j_gene: TRBJ1-2; d_gene: .
CDR3nt: TGTGCCAGCAGCTTATCAGAGAACACTGAAGCTTTCTTT; CDR3aa: CASSLSENTEAFF; abundance: .; v_gene: TRBV7-3; j_gene: TRBJ1-1; d_gene: .
CDR3nt: TGTGCCAGCAGCCGACTGACAGGGGGGCACGAGCAGTACTTC; CDR3aa: CASSRLTGGHEQYF; abundance: .; v_gene: TRBV3-1/TRBV3-2; j_gene: TRBJ2-7; d_gene: TRBD1
CDR3nt: TGTGCTAGTGGTTTTCAGGGGGCTGTGAATTCACCCCTCCACTTT; CDR3aa: CASGFQGAVNSPLHF; abundance: .; v_gene: TRBV12-5; j_gene: TRBJ1-6; d_gene: TRBD1
CDR3nt: TGTGCCAGCACCACAGGGGTTGAAGCTTTCTTT; CDR3aa: CASTTGVEAFF; abundance: .; v_gene: TRBV11-3; j_gene: TRBJ1-1; d_gene: TRBD1
CDR3nt: TGCGCCAGCAGCTATATAGCGGGAGTCAGGTACAATGAGCAGTTCTTC; CDR3aa: CASSYIAGVRYNEQFF; abundance: .; v_gene: TRBV5-1; j_gene: TRBJ2-1; d_gene: TRBD2
CDR3nt: TGTGCCAGCAGCTTGGACAAGACAACTAATGAAAAACTGTTTTTT; CDR3aa: CASSLDKTTNEKLFF; abundance: few; v_gene: TRBV7-2; j_gene: TRBJ1-4; d_gene: .
CDR3nt: TGTGCCAGCAGCCAAATATTGGCCCCCATCCAAAACTATGGCTACACCTTC; CDR3aa: CASSQILAPIQNYGYTF; abundance: .; v_gene: TRBV4-2; j_gene: TRBJ1-2; d_gene: .
CDR3nt: TGTGCCAGTAGTATACGGTGGGGGGCAGATACGCAGTATTTT; CDR3aa: CASSIRWGADTQYF; abundance: .; v_gene: TRBV19; j_gene: TRBJ2-3; d_gene: .
CDR3nt: TGTGCCAGCAGCTCCGGGCGGGCCACAGATACGCAGTATTTT; CDR3aa: CASSSGRATDTQYF; abundance: .; v_gene: TRBV5-4; j_gene: TRBJ2-3; d_gene: .
CDR3nt: TGTGCCAGCAGTTTCGCCGCAATCGCTAGCTCCTACAATGAGCAGTTCTTC; CDR3aa: CASSFAAIASSYNEQFF; abundance: .; v_gene: TRBV7-9; j_gene: TRBJ2-1; d_gene: .
CDR3nt: TGTGCCAGCAGTTACGGGGCGGGAGGAAGCACAGATACGCAGTATTTT; CDR3aa: CASSYGAGGSTDTQYF; abundance: few; v_gene: TRBV6-2/TRBV6-3; j_gene: TRBJ2-3; d_gene: TRBD2